This TCR beta chain was obtained from a study of beta chain features in type 1 diabetes. This clone was seen just once. What it binds is unknown. Every bit of the isolated RNA underwent reverse transcription, so sequencing read expressed TCRB transcripts. The assay was immunoSEQ multiplex PCR, and TCRdb's table has in-frame clones only and misses some. The table includes just over 15,000 clones, over 55% detected once. Study-wide findings and caveats: Type 1 diabetes patients showed a moderate but significant shortening of TCRB CDR3s in all four CD4+ subsets.

Per germline, CDR1 LNHDA and CDR2 SQIVND (reference sequence). Trimming removed 3 bases from V and 4 bases from J; junction bases left unmatched: 4. This CDR3 region has 14 residues. This receptor was identified in a man aged 30-40 years with type 1 diabetes. The sample consisted of Tregs from blood. The chain links TRBV19 to TRBJ1-2; 8 nucleotides line up with TRBD1. CDR3 residues: CASSIIRGPYGYTF. As DNA, the CDR3 is TGTGCCAGTAGTATTATCAGGGGGCCCTATGGCTACACCTTC.